This T cell receptor beta chain comes out of a study of blood T cell repertoires in COVID-19. Study-level background: Samples came from the United States, Italy and Spain, spanning acute and convalescent COVID-19. Sample material is recorded as cDNA or gDNA derived from T cells, B-cell-depleted T cells, or PBMCs.

Authors' methods: Amplification of reference gene primers was used by the study to estimate nucleated cell counts. The protocol was immunoSEQ multiplex PCR, while the TCRdb copy is restricted to in-frame clones and leaves out a portion. The D gene and trimming were derived from the DNA, and the V and J assignments and clone size from that table. The repertoire has 130,000 to 150,000 clones, about four fifths of them found once; the top ten carry 3.5%. The material sequenced was peripheral blood. The receptor was derived from a man between 65 and 79 years old who had recovered from COVID-19.

CDR3 nucleotides: TGTGCCAGCAGCCAGGGACTAGCGGGAGGGGGGGAGCAGTTCTTC. Amino acids: CASSQGLAGGGEQFF. This sequence joins TRBV3-1 (or the pseudogene TRBV3-2) and TRBJ2-1; TRBD2 matches at 16 bases. Germline CDR1 LGHDT, CDR2 YNNKEL (reference sequence). After removal of 3 bases from V and 10 bases from J, the junction contained 3 bases not matched to a gene. This CDR3 is 15 amino acids long.